This T cell receptor beta chain appears in the sequencing data of a study of blood T cell repertoires in COVID-19. Study overall: Donors in the United States, Italy and Spain gave samples during acute or convalescent COVID-19.

V gave up 3 bases and J gave up 7 bases, with 15 bases separating them. The CDR3 has 14 residues. Germline loops: CDR1 MDHEN, CDR2 SYDVKM. The assay was immunoSEQ multiplex PCR, and TCRdb's table has in-frame clones only and misses some. The profile shows over 60,000 clones, roughly 86% of them singletons. This TCR was recovered from a man in his 70s with acute or convalescent COVID-19. V gene TRBV28 combines with J gene TRBJ1-2, with D maybe TRBD1 (5 bases). Sequenced: peripheral blood. CDR3 bases: TGTGCCAGCAGTTTGGGGTTGGGGGGAGGTGGCTACACCTTC. It specifies CASSLGLGGGGYTF.